The 25 T cell receptor beta chains presented below share a single source sample, sequenced in a study of PD-L1 blockade in urothelial cancer (dated by TCRdb to the late 2010s). The library came from the immunoSEQ multiplex PCR assay. Not all clones reach the TCRdb copy of this immuneACCESS table, which keeps in-frame sequences only. Checked studies attribute under half of the gap to unresolved V genes and leave the rest unexplained. In this sample the table shows about 45,000 clones, approximately 89% of which occur a single time. Of the sample, almost 4% falls within the top ten clones. Sequenced here: PBMCs, sampled around atezolizumab (anti-PD-L1) treatment. These receptors were taken from a man aged 80 or over with urothelial cancer.

The gene calls are TRBV4-2 and TRBJ2-7; 9 bases align to TRBD2. J was trimmed by 2 bases and V by 1 base; bases with no gene match: 0. Germline V gives CDR1 LGHNA, CDR2 YNFKEQ. This CDR3 comprises 14 residues. The CDR3 sequence is CASSQGTSAYEQYF. Here the CDR3 DNA reads TGTGCCAGCAGCCAAGGGACTAGCGCCTACGAGCAGTACTTC.

A few counts support this clone. V gene TRBV7-9 combines with J gene TRBJ2-3; 11 bases match TRBD2. The J segment lost 3 bases and the V segment lost 2 bases, leaving 1 base of the junction unmatched. Germline CDR1 is SEHNR and CDR2 is FQNEAQ (reference sequence). The CDR3 loop spans 15 amino acids. The CDR3 region is CASSLLAGGTDTQYF. CDR3 sequence (DNA): TGTGCCAGCAGCTTACTAGCGGGAGGAACAGATACGCAGTATTTT.

The CDR3 nucleotides are TGCGCCAGCAGCCCCGGAGGGACAGGTTTCTACAATGAGCAGTTCTTC. Its protein product is CASSPGGTGFYNEQFF. V gene TRBV5-1 combines with J gene TRBJ2-1, with 8 positions matching TRBD1. This CDR3 is 16 amino acids long. CDR1 is SGHRS, CDR2 YFSETQ, per germline. J was trimmed by 3 bases and V by 4 bases; bases with no gene match: 9. The whole variable domain, remainder taken from reference TRBV5-1 and TRBJ2-1, is KAGVTQTPRYLIKTRGQQVTLSCSPISGHRSVSWYQQTPGQGLQFLFEYFSETQRNKGNFPGRFSGRQFSNSRSEMNVSTLELGDSALYLCASSPGGTGFYNEQFFGPGTRLTVL.

This chain joins TRBV15 and TRBJ1-4, with D perhaps TRBD1 (6 bases). The CDR3 runs 14 residues. The V end lost 5 bases, the J end lost 4 bases, and 11 bases lay between the germline ends. Germline V gene lookup returns CDR1 LNHNV and CDR2 YYDKDF (reference sequence). CDR3 coding DNA: TGTGCCACCAGCTGGGACACTTTTAATGAAAAACTGTTTTTT. This translates into CATSWDTFNEKLFF.

The chain is built from TRBV11-3 and TRBJ2-7; 7 nucleotides line up with TRBD1. V was pared by 5 bases and J by 6 bases, with 4 bases of the junction left unmatched. This CDR3 has 12 amino acids. From germline, CDR1 is SGHNT and CDR2 YENEEA. The CDR3 is CASSVQGSEQYF. The CDR3, as DNA: TGTGCCAGCAGCGTACAGGGGTCCGAGCAGTACTTC.

J is TRBJ2-3 and V is TRBV29-1; tentatively, D is TRBD1 (6 bases). V was clipped by 6 bases and J by 6 bases, with 13 bases between them. Per germline, CDR1 SQVTM and CDR2 ANQGSEA. The CDR3 loop spans 12 amino acids. CDR3: CSVDRFGDTQYF. CDR3 in DNA: TGCAGCGTCGACAGGTTTGGTGATACGCAGTATTTT.

The V call is TRBV7-9, the J call TRBJ1-2, with 8 nucleotides matching TRBD1. The CDR3 contains 15 residues. The germline gives CDR1 SEHNR, CDR2 FQNEAQ (reference sequence). Unmatched junction bases numbered 12, after V lost 5 bases and J lost 7 bases. As DNA, the CDR3 is TGTGCCAGCAGCGCGCGCGACAGACAGGGGACTGGCTACACCTTC. Translating it yields CASSARDRQGTGYTF. The complete variable domain, with remaining parts taken from reference TRBV7-9 and TRBJ1-2, reads DTGVSQNPRHKITKRGQNVTFRCDPISEHNRLYWYRQTLGQGPEFLTYFQNEAQLEKSRLLSDRFSAERPKGSFSTLEIQRTEQGDSAMYLCASSARDRQGTGYTFGSGTRLTVV.

The chain carries TRBV6-1 and TRBJ1-1, with D possibly being TRBD1 (5 bases). V was shortened by 2 bases and J by 0 bases, with 13 bases between the two germline ends. Per the germline V gene, CDR1 is MNHNS and CDR2 is SASEGT. CDR3 size: 16 residues. The CDR3 DNA sequence: TGTGCCAGCAGTGAACCCGAGGACACTTTGAACACTGAAGCTTTCTTT. The encoded protein is CASSEPEDTLNTEAFF.

V gene TRBV19 combines with J gene TRBJ2-2, with 10 positions matching TRBD2. With 3 bases clipped from V and 4 bases from J, the junction kept 5 bases outside the gene matches. CDR1 and CDR2 (germline): LNHDA, SQIVND (reference sequence). The CDR3 runs 16 residues. The DNA for the CDR3 is TGTGCCAGTAGTATCTTAGCGGGAGGTAGCACCGGGGAGCTGTTTTTT. Translation: CASSILAGGSTGELFF.

This sequence joins TRBV7-2 and TRBJ1-5; D is unclear. The CDR3 extends over 14 amino acids. CDR1 is SGHTA and CDR2 is FQGNSA in the germline V gene. V was pared by 6 bases and J by 7 bases, with 16 bases between. CDR3 sequence: CASSSDGSSQPQHF. The CDR3 DNA is TGTGCCAGCAGTAGCGACGGCAGTAGCCAGCCCCAGCATTTT.

The rearrangement uses TRBV6-1 and TRBJ2-7; D is unresolved. This CDR3 has 13 residues. The V end lost 0 bases, the J end lost 3 bases, and 6 bases lay between the germline ends. CDR1 and CDR2 (germline): MNHNS, SASEGT. CDR3: CASSEAQDYEQYF. The CDR3 bases are TGTGCCAGCAGTGAAGCGCAGGACTACGAGCAGTACTTC.

J is TRBJ1-5 and V is TRBV6-5; D is uncertain. CDR3 length equals 13 residues. V lost 5 bases to trimming and J lost 3 bases, with 8 bases between them. Germline CDR1 reads MNHEY; CDR2 reads SVGAGI. In DNA, the CDR3 is TGTGCCAGCAGTCCCGTCCCCAATCAGCCCCAGCATTTT. It specifies CASSPVPNQPQHF.

The chain joins TRBV10-3 to TRBJ2-5; 8 bases agree with TRBD1. The CDR3 is made up of 14 amino acids. From germline, CDR1 is ENHRY and CDR2 SYGVKD. With 3 bases clipped from V and 1 base from J, the junction kept 1 base outside the gene matches. The CDR3 region is CAISEGQGQETQYF. The CDR3 DNA sequence: TGTGCCATCAGTGAAGGACAGGGCCAAGAGACCCAGTACTTC.

CDR3 protein: CACTLAGGGTDTQYF. DNA of the CDR3: TGTGCCTGCACTCTAGCGGGAGGGGGCACAGATACGCAGTATTTT. The rearrangement joins TRBV30 to TRBJ2-3; 12 nucleotides agree with TRBD2. Per the germline V gene, CDR1 is GTSNPN and CDR2 is SVGIG (reference sequence). The CDR3 consists of 15 residues. The junction had 5 bases not matched to a gene; V was cut back by 6 bases and J by 1 base.

The chain is built from TRBV5-8 and TRBJ2-7; 9 bases agree with TRBD1. The junction had 6 bases not matched to a gene; V was cut back by 2 bases and J by 3 bases. This CDR3 has 15 amino acids. Germline lookup yields CDR1 SGHTS and CDR2 YDEGEE. CDR3 residues: CASSLGGTGIYEQYF. The CDR3, as DNA: TGTGCCAGCAGCTTAGGTGGGACAGGGATCTACGAGCAGTACTTC.

This clone was seen a single time. V and J are TRBV6-1 and TRBJ2-7; D is undetermined. The CDR3 covers 12 residues. Trimming removed 2 bases at V and 3 bases at J, with 5 bases between. Germline values: CDR1 MNHNS, CDR2 SASEGT. This CDR3 is CASSESFYEQYF. CDR3 coding DNA: TGTGCCAGCAGTGAAAGCTTCTACGAGCAGTACTTC.

The genes are TRBV11-2 and TRBJ2-7; TRBD2 matches at 8 bases. Per germline, CDR1 SGHAT and CDR2 FQNNGV. The CDR3 is 15 amino acids. V was pared by 5 bases and J by 3 bases, with 9 bases of the junction left unmatched. CDR3 protein: CASSPTAGGFYEQYF. The DNA of the CDR3 is TGTGCCAGCAGCCCTACTGCGGGAGGTTTCTACGAGCAGTACTTC.

The V gene is TRBV21-1, the J gene TRBJ2-1; the table's D call TRBD1 went unverified against the DNA. TRBV21-1 is termed a pseudogene. The CDR3 consists of 14 residues. The CDR3 loop is CASRQGMKDNEQFF. For the CDR3, the DNA is TGTGCCAGCAGACAGGGGATGAAGGACAATGAGCAGTTCTTC.

J is TRBJ2-3 and V is TRBV7-6, with 11 bases identical to TRBD2. The germline CDR1 and CDR2 sequences are SGHVS and FNYEAQ. V shed 5 bases, J shed 0 bases, and the junction held 4 bases outside the gene matches. The CDR3 totals 16 residues. This chain's CDR3 is CASSPGLAVSTDTQYF. CDR3 DNA: TGTGCCAGCAGCCCGGGACTAGCGGTTAGCACAGATACGCAGTATTTT.

The CDR3 nucleotides read TGTGCCAGCAGTGAGGGGCAGGGAAGGACCTATGGCTACACCTTC. Translated, it gives CASSEGQGRTYGYTF. V is TRBV2 and J is TRBJ1-2; the D gene is possibly TRBD1 (5 bases). The V gene lost 3 bases and the J gene lost 4 bases, with 15 bases spanning the gap. Per the germline V gene, CDR1 is SNHLY and CDR2 is FYNNEI. CDR3 length: 15 amino acids.

V gene TRBV10-3 combines with J gene TRBJ2-3; D possibly corresponds to TRBD2 (7 bases). Germline V gene lookup returns CDR1 ENHRY and CDR2 SYGVKD. V dropped 2 bases and J dropped 4 bases, with 10 bases sitting between them. The CDR3 contains 14 residues. Here the CDR3 DNA reads TGTGCCATCAGTGAGAGGGGGAGGGCAGATACGCAGTATTTT. Residues: CAISERGRADTQYF.

The chain recombines TRBV28 with TRBJ1-3; 11 nucleotides agree with TRBD1. This CDR3 region has 17 residues. CDR1 MDHEN and CDR2 SYDVKM come from the germline V gene. Losses at the gene ends were 8 bases for V and 0 bases for J; bases not matched to a gene: 9. CDR3 loop: CASGTGGSLTSGNTIYF. As DNA, the CDR3 is TGTGCCAGCGGGACAGGGGGATCCCTAACCTCTGGAAACACCATATATTTT. The full variable domain, in which reference TRBV28 and TRBJ1-3 provide the parts outside the CDR3, is DVKVTQSSRYLVKRTGEKVFLECVQDMDHENMFWYRQDPGLGLRLIYFSYDVKMKEKGDIPEGYSVSREKKERFSLILESASTNQTSMYLCASGTGGSLTSGNTIYFGEGSWLTVV.

The gene calls are TRBV5-1 and TRBJ2-1; 12 bases line up with TRBD2. V lost 3 bases and J lost 7; bases outside the gene matches: 11. Germline V gene data show CDR1 as SGHRS and CDR2 as YFSETQ. CDR3 size: 17 residues. The CDR3 coding sequence is TGCGCCAGCAGCTCCAACCTAGCGGGAGGGCCGGTAAATGAGCAGTTCTTC. As protein: CASSSNLAGGPVNEQFF.

The chain couples TRBV13 to TRBJ2-3; TRBD2 matches at 7 bases. Germline V gives CDR1 PRHDT, CDR2 FYEKMQ (reference sequence). The CDR3 is 17 residues long. The V and J ends lost 4 bases and 5 bases, in that order; junction bases with no gene match: 15. The CDR3 sequence: CASSSNPYRLAGDTQYF. In DNA, the CDR3 is TGTGCCAGCAGCTCTAACCCTTATCGACTAGCTGGAGATACGCAGTATTTT.

The rearrangement joins TRBV5-1 to TRBJ1-4; 8 positions agree with TRBD1. The CDR3 extends over 13 amino acids. Trimming at V came to 0 bases and at J to 8 bases, leaving 0 bases not matched to a gene. Germline loops: CDR1 SGHRS, CDR2 YFSETQ. CDR3 bases: TGCGCCAGCAGCTTGGGACAGGGGGAAAAACTGTTTTTT. Amino acids: CASSLGQGEKLFF. Variable domain in full (rest from reference TRBV5-1 and TRBJ1-4): KAGVTQTPRYLIKTRGQQVTLSCSPISGHRSVSWYQQTPGQGLQFLFEYFSETQRNKGNFPGRFSGRQFSNSRSEMNVSTLELGDSALYLCASSLGQGEKLFFGSGTQLSVL.